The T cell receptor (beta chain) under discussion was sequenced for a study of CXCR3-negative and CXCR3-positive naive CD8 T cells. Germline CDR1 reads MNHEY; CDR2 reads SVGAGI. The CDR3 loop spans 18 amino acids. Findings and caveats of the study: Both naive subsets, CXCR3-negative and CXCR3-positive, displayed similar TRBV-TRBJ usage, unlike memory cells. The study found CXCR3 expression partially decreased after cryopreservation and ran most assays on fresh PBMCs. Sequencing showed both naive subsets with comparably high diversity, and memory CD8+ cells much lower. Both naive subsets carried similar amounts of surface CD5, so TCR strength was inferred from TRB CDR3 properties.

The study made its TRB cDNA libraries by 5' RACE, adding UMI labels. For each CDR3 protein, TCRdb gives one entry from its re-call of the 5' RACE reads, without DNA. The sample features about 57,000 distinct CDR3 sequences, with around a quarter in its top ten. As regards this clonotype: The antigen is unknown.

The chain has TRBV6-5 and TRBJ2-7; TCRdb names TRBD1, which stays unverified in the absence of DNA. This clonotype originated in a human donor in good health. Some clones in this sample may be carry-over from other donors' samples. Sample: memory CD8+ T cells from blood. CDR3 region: CASSDTRFYTGGKGEQYF.